These 20 T cell receptor beta chains were all obtained from the same sample, sequenced in a study of blood T cell repertoires in COVID-19. Clones were sequenced by immunoSEQ multiplex PCR, and TCRdb holds only the in-frame ones, with some missing. The sample holds 270,000 or so clones, about 91% seen once. The sequenced sample was PBMCs or T cells enriched from blood (not recorded which). The receptors stem from a man aged 35 to 55 who had been exposed to COVID-19.

CDR3 sequence reads: CASSHSQVGGNGYTF. The CDR3, as DNA: TGTGCCAGCAGCCACTCCCAGGTAGGGGGTAATGGCTACACCTTC. The chain links TRBV3-1 (or the pseudogene TRBV3-2) to TRBJ1-2, with TRBD1 as a possible D gene (6 bases). Germline V gene sequence: CDR1 LGHDT, CDR2 YNNKEL (reference sequence). The V gene lost 3 bases and the J gene lost 6 bases, with 17 bases spanning the gap. The CDR3 has 15 residues.

V is TRBV18 and J is TRBJ2-2; 8 bases map to TRBD1. Germline V gives CDR1 KGHSH, CDR2 LQKENI. J gave up 6 bases and V 2 bases, and 2 bases lay outside the gene matches. The length of the CDR3 is 14 residues. The CDR3 loop is CASSPDRGAGELFF. The CDR3 bases are TGTGCCAGCTCACCAGACAGGGGAGCCGGGGAGCTGTTTTTT. Variable domain in full (rest from reference TRBV18 and TRBJ2-2): NAGVMQNPRHLVRRRGQEARLRCSPMKGHSHVYWYRQLPEEGLKFMVYLQKENIIDESGMPKERFSAEFPKEGPSILRIQQVVRGDSAAYFCASSPDRGAGELFFGEGSRLTVL.

V is TRBV28 and J is TRBJ1-2; 8 nucleotides line up with TRBD1. The V gene's germline CDR1 is MDHEN and CDR2 SYDVKM. V gave up 5 bases and J gave up 0 bases; unmatched junction bases: 5. The CDR3 runs to 15 residues. The CDR3 here is CASSPWDRPNYGYTF. CDR3 nucleotides: TGTGCCAGCAGTCCATGGGACAGGCCTAACTATGGCTACACCTTC.

This clone was seen more than once but under ten times. This chain connects TRBV5-5 to TRBJ2-1; no reliable D call. V lost 0 bases and J lost 3, with 4 bases in between. CDR1 is SGHKS, CDR2 YYEKEE, per germline (reference sequence). The CDR3 has 13 amino acids. The CDR3 reads CASSLDSYNEQFF. The CDR3 nucleotides read TGTGCCAGCAGCTTGGATAGCTACAATGAGCAGTTCTTC.

The CDR3 nucleotides read TGTGCCAGCAGCCAAGAGAAACAGACCAACTATTCACCCCTCCACTTT. Translating gives CASSQEKQTNYSPLHF. The rearrangement links TRBV4-2 to TRBJ1-6; D not resolved. The CDR3 is 16 amino acids. The V and J ends lost 0 bases and 8 bases respectively, with 14 bases between them. CDR1 and CDR2 (germline): LGHNA, YNFKEQ.

The CDR3 nucleotides are TGTGCCAGCTCACCCGGAGTTTATGGCTACACCTTC. It yields the protein CASSPGVYGYTF. This sequence joins TRBV25-1 and TRBJ1-2; unclear D gene. The CDR3 totals 12 residues. Per germline, CDR1 MGHDK and CDR2 SYGVNS. Trimming took 8 bases from V and 5 from J, leaving 12 bases between them.

V and J are TRBV5-1 and TRBJ1-3; no clear D. In germline, CDR1 is SGHRS, CDR2 YFSETQ. The V end lost 1 base, the J end lost 2 bases, and 7 bases lay between the germline ends. This CDR3 contains 14 residues. CDR3 amino acids: CASSLNSAGNTIYF. In nucleotides, the CDR3 is TGCGCCAGCAGCTTGAATTCGGCTGGAAACACCATATATTTT.

The chain combines TRBV3-1 (or the pseudogene TRBV3-2) with TRBJ1-2, with D possibly matching TRBD1 (6 bases). The CDR3 consists of 12 residues. V lost 4 bases, J lost 8 bases, and 11 bases lay in between. Germline V gene sequence: CDR1 LGHDT, CDR2 YNNKEL (reference sequence). CDR3 nucleotide sequence: TGTGCCAGCAGCCGAGGGACACGCGGCTACACCTTC. This gives the protein CASSRGTRGYTF.

This clone has a handful of counts. The chain is built from TRBV4-2 and TRBJ2-1, with a tentative D call TRBD2 (5 bases). The ends were cut back, 0 bases at V and 5 bases at J, with 11 bases in the middle. This CDR3 has 15 residues. Germline V gene data show CDR1 as LGHNA and CDR2 as YNFKEQ. CDR3 sequence reads: CASSQDVRGNNEQFF. The CDR3 coding sequence is TGTGCCAGCAGCCAAGATGTTCGGGGAAACAATGAGCAGTTCTTC.

The genes are TRBV9 and TRBJ2-5; 10 bases map to TRBD2. J was trimmed by 0 bases and V by 6 bases; bases with no gene match: 2. Germline loops: CDR1 SGDLS, CDR2 YYNGEE. CDR3 length: 14 amino acids. The CDR3 reads CASNSGRYQETQYF. CDR3 coding DNA: TGTGCCAGCAATAGCGGGAGGTACCAAGAGACCCAGTACTTC.

The chain employs TRBV11-3 and TRBJ1-1; 9 bases are shared with TRBD1. V trimming: 5 bases; J trimming: 2 bases; junction bases outside the gene matches: 6. Germline CDR1 and CDR2: SGHNT and YENEEA. This CDR3 is built from 15 residues. CDR3 protein: CASSDQTGGNTEAFF. CDR3 nucleotide sequence: TGTGCCAGCAGCGACCAGACAGGGGGAAACACTGAAGCTTTCTTT.

This clone was seen only once. This rearrangement joins TRBV19 to TRBJ1-1, with D uncertain. Trimming pared 2 bases from V and 11 bases from J, leaving 18 bases between. The CDR3 length is 14 residues. Germline V gene sequence: CDR1 LNHDA, CDR2 SQIVND (reference sequence). CDR3 sequence: CASSISDIDQKAFF. For the CDR3, the DNA is TGTGCCAGTAGTATAAGTGACATTGACCAAAAGGCTTTCTTT.

V is TRBV19 and J is TRBJ2-1, with 9 positions matching TRBD2. This CDR3 region has 14 residues. V lost 5 bases to trimming and J lost 8 bases; unmatched junction nucleotides: 7. Per germline, CDR1 LNHDA and CDR2 SQIVND (reference sequence). CDR3 amino acids: CASSRLAAIDEQFF. The DNA for the CDR3 is TGTGCCAGTAGTCGACTAGCGGCAATCGATGAGCAGTTCTTC.

The rearrangement links TRBV5-6 to TRBJ1-5; TRBD1 matches at 7 bases. Germline V lookup: CDR1 SGHDT, CDR2 YYEEEE. Germline trimming cut 4 bases from V and 4 bases from J; bases unmatched to any gene: 5. The CDR3 consists of 14 residues. For the CDR3, the DNA is TGTGCCAGCAGCATACAGGGGCTGAATCAGCCCCAGCATTTT. It translates to CASSIQGLNQPQHF.

The V call is TRBV5-4, the J call TRBJ2-1; TRBD2 aligns across 7 bases. The ends lost 4 bases at V and 2 bases at J; junction bases unmatched: 9. Germline V CDR1 and CDR2: SGHNT, YYREEE (reference sequence). The length of the CDR3 is 16 residues. The CDR3 is CASSGELAVTYNEQFF. The CDR3 DNA sequence: TGTGCCAGCAGCGGGGAGCTAGCGGTCACCTACAATGAGCAGTTCTTC. The entire variable domain, with the rest obtained from reference TRBV5-4 and TRBJ2-1, is as follows: ETGVTQSPTHLIKTRGQQVTLRCSSQSGHNTVSWYQQALGQGPQFIFQYYREEENGRGNFPPRFSGLQFPNYSSELNVNALELDDSALYLCASSGELAVTYNEQFFGPGTRLTVL.

CDR3 sequence reads: CASSSGLGDEQFF. Written as DNA, the CDR3 is TGTGCCAGCAGCTCCGGACTAGGGGATGAGCAGTTCTTC. The rearrangement links TRBV7-2 to TRBJ2-1; TRBD2 matches 7 bases. Germline CDR1 is SGHTA and CDR2 is FQGNSA. This CDR3 has 13 amino acids. With V trimmed by 4 bases and J by 8 bases, 5 bases remained unmatched. The full variable domain, completed using reference TRBV7-2 and TRBJ2-1, is GAGVSQSPSNKVTEKGKDVELRCDPISGHTALYWYRQSLGQGLEFLIYFQGNSAPDKSGLPSDRFSAERTGGSVSTLTIQRTQQEDSAVYLCASSSGLGDEQFFGPGTRLTVL.

The chain uses TRBV9 and TRBJ2-3; the match to TRBD2 covers 11 bases. Unmatched junction bases numbered 4, after V lost 0 bases and J lost 4 bases. Germline assignment: CDR1 SGDLS and CDR2 YYNGEE. The CDR3 is 16 residues long. The CDR3 nucleotides read TGTGCCAGCAGCGTAGCACTAGCGGGAGTTGCAGATACGCAGTATTTT. This encodes CASSVALAGVADTQYF.

The chain has TRBV30 and TRBJ1-2, with D unresolved. Trimming removed 4 bases from V and 6 bases from J, with 15 bases in between. CDR1 is GTSNPN and CDR2 is SVGIG in the germline V gene (reference sequence). CDR3 length equals 13 residues. Written as DNA, the CDR3 is TGTGCCTGGACGAAAGACATTAGTGATGGCTACACCTTC. Its protein is CAWTKDISDGYTF.

V usage is TRBV15 and J usage is TRBJ2-2, with D hard to call. Germline V gene sequence: CDR1 LNHNV, CDR2 YYDKDF (reference sequence). The CDR3 extends over 14 amino acids. Deletions cut 1 base from V and 7 bases from J, with 10 bases between. CDR3 sequence reads: CATSRVLAIGELFF. The DNA for the CDR3 is TGTGCCACCAGCAGAGTGTTGGCAATCGGGGAGCTGTTTTTT.

In this sample, this clone turned up once. The chain joins TRBV28 to TRBJ2-7; 7 nucleotides line up with TRBD2. This CDR3 comprises 16 residues. CDR1 is MDHEN, CDR2 SYDVKM, per germline. V dropped 2 bases and J dropped 0; count of bases not matched to a gene: 7. The CDR3 region has the DNA TGTGCCAGCAGTTTAGGGTCCCTAGCGGTCTCCTACGAGCAGTACTTC. This codes for CASSLGSLAVSYEQYF.